Listed here are 10 T cell receptor beta chains from one sample, sequenced in a study of shared clonotypes between healthy human individuals. TCRdb's copy holds only in-frame clones and misses some; the assay was immunoSEQ multiplex PCR. The sample contains a few hundred thousand clones, 79% of which appear only once. The sequencing input was PBMCs. These receptors were obtained from a woman aged 40 to 49 in good health. Some clones in this sample may be carry-over from other donors' samples.

The chain uses TRBV7-2 and TRBJ1-5; D remains ambiguous. The V end was cut by 3 bases, the J end by 1 base, with 10 bases between. Germline loops: CDR1 SGHTA, CDR2 FQGNSA. The CDR3 loop spans 15 amino acids. The CDR3 region is CASSFDGESNQPQHF. For the CDR3, the DNA is TGTGCCAGCAGCTTTGACGGGGAGAGCAATCAGCCCCAGCATTTT.

The DNA for the CDR3 is TGTGCCAGCAGCTTATGGACTAGTTCCCTCATCGACGAGCAGTACTTC. This encodes CASSLWTSSLIDEQYF. The gene calls are TRBV7-6 and TRBJ2-7, with 7 positions matching TRBD2. The CDR3 runs 16 residues. V lost 2 bases, J lost 5 bases, and 12 bases stayed unmatched. Looked up from germline, CDR1 is SGHVS and CDR2 is FNYEAQ.

The chain uses TRBV29-1 and TRBJ2-2, with TRBD1 as a possible D gene (5 bases). V was clipped by 6 bases and J by 1 base, with 9 bases between them. Germline CDR1 SQVTM, CDR2 ANQGSEA. The CDR3 has 13 amino acids. Here the CDR3 DNA reads TGCAGCGTCCGCCAGGGGAACACCGGGGAGCTGTTTTTT. Translating it yields CSVRQGNTGELFF.

CDR3 protein: CASSPPGLAGNEQFF. The CDR3 bases are TGTGCCAGCTCACCACCGGGACTAGCGGGCAATGAGCAGTTCTTC. The chain combines TRBV18 with TRBJ2-1; the match to TRBD2 covers 12 bases. V gave up 0 bases and J gave up 6 bases; unmatched junction bases: 0. This CDR3 is built from 15 residues. Germline V gene data show CDR1 as KGHSH and CDR2 as LQKENI.

This clone was detected only a few times. The rearrangement joins TRBV7-3 to TRBJ2-1, with 11 bases aligning to TRBD2. Germline V lookup: CDR1 SGHTA, CDR2 FQGTGA. The CDR3 is made up of 19 amino acids. The ends lost 1 base at V and 6 bases at J; junction bases unmatched: 14. The CDR3 reads CASSLMARTSGPPPNEQFF. As DNA, the CDR3 is TGTGCCAGCAGCTTAATGGCAAGGACTAGCGGGCCCCCCCCCAATGAGCAGTTCTTC.

The V and J genes are TRBV30 and TRBJ1-5, with D perhaps TRBD1 (5 bases). The CDR3 is 13 residues long. Germline CDR1 is GTSNPN and CDR2 is SVGIG (reference sequence). Trimming pared 2 bases from V and 1 base from J, leaving 6 bases between. The DNA of the CDR3 is TGTGCCTGGAGTTCAGGGAGCAATCAGCCCCAGCATTTT. Its translation is CAWSSGSNQPQHF.

The count of this clone is one. V is TRBV11-3 and J is TRBJ2-3; D is possibly TRBD2 (6 bases). The CDR3 spans 15 residues. V was trimmed by 5 bases and J by 0 bases, leaving 12 bases between them. Germline lookup yields CDR1 SGHNT and CDR2 YENEEA. The CDR3 spells CASSKTSRSTDTQYF. The CDR3 nucleotides are TGTGCCAGCAGCAAAACTAGCCGAAGCACAGATACGCAGTATTTT.

The chain joins TRBV28 to TRBJ1-4; a weak D match, TRBD1 (5 bases). This CDR3 is 16 amino acids long. V lost 6 bases and J 0 bases, leaving 14 bases between the germline ends. CDR1 and CDR2 (germline): MDHEN, SYDVKM. CDR3 DNA sequence: TGTGCCAGCAGCCTAGGGGCCAGCACAACTAATGAAAAACTGTTTTTT. Translation: CASSLGASTTNEKLFF. Full variable domain (missing parts from reference TRBV28 and TRBJ1-4): DVKVTQSSRYLVKRTGEKVFLECVQDMDHENMFWYRQDPGLGLRLIYFSYDVKMKEKGDIPEGYSVSREKKERFSLILESASTNQTSMYLCASSLGASTTNEKLFFGSGTQLSVL.

This clone was seen only once. The CDR3 reads CASSLGLAGEPLNEQYF. The CDR3 DNA follows: TGTGCCAGCAGCTTGGGTCTAGCGGGAGAACCATTGAACGAGCAGTACTTC. This chain connects TRBV5-6 to TRBJ2-7; 10 nucleotides line up with TRBD2. V gave up 0 bases and J gave up 5 bases; unmatched junction bases: 11. CDR1 SGHDT and CDR2 YYEEEE come from the germline V gene. The CDR3 extends over 17 amino acids.

The chain couples TRBV11-3 to TRBJ2-5; TRBD1 aligns across 8 bases. The ends lost 5 bases at V and 4 bases at J; junction bases unmatched: 9. This CDR3 has 15 amino acids. Germline values: CDR1 SGHNT, CDR2 YENEEA. CDR3 in DNA: TGTGCCAGCAGCCAAGGACAGGGCCTCCTAGAGACCCAGTACTTC. Translation gives CASSQGQGLLETQYF.